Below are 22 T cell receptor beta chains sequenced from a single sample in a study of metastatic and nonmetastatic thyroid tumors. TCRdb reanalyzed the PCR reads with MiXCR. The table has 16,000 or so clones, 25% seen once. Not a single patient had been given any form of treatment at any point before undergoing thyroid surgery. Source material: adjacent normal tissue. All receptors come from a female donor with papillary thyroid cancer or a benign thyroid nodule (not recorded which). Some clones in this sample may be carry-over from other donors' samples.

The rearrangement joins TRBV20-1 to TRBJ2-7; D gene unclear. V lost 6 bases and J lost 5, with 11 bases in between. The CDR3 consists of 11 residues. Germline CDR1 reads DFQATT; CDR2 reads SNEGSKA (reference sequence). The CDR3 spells CSAKLDDEQYV. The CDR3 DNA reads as TGCAGTGCGAAGTTGGACGACGAGCAGTACGTC.

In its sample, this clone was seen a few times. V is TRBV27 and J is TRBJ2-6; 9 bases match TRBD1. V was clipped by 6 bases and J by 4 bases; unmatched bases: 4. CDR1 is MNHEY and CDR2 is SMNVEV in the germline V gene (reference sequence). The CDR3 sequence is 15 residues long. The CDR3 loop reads CASRVQGAGANVLTF. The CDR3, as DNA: TGTGCCAGCAGGGTACAGGGGGCCGGGGCCAACGTCCTGACTTTC. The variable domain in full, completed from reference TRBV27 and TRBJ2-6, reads EAQVTQNPRYLITVTGKKLTVTCSQNMNHEYMSWYRQDPGLGLRQIYYSMNVEVTDKGDVPEGYKVSRKEKRNFPLILESPSPNQTSLYFCASRVQGAGANVLTFGAGSRLTVL.

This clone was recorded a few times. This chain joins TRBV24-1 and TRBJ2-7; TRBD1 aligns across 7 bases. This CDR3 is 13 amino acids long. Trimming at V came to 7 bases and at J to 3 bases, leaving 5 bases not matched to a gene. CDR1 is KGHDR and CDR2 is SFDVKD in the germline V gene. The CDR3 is CATSRGSNYEQYF. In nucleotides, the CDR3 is TGTGCCACCAGCAGGGGGTCCAACTACGAGCAGTACTTC.

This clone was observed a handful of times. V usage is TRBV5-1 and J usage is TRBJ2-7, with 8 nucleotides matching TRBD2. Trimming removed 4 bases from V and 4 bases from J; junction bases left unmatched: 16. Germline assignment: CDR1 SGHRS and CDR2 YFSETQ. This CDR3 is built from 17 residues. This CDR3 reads CASSPFSGKFWEYEQYF. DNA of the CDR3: TGCGCCAGCAGCCCGTTTAGCGGGAAATTTTGGGAGTACGAGCAGTACTTC.

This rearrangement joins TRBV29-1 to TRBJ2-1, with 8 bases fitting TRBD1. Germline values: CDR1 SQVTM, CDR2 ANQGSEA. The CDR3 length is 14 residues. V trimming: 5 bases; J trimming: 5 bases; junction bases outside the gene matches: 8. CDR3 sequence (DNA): TGCAGCGTTTCCGACAGGGGCAGGGACAATGAGCAGTTCTTC. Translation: CSVSDRGRDNEQFF.

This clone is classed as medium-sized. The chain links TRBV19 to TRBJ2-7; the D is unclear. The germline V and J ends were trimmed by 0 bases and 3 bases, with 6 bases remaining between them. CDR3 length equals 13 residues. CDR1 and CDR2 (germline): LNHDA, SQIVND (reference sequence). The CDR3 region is CASSIDGDYEQYF. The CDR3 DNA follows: TGTGCCAGTAGTATAGATGGGGACTACGAGCAGTACTTC.

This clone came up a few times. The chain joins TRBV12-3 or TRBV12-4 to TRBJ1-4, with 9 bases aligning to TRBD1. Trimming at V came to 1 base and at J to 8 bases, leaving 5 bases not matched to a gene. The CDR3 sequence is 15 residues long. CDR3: CASSLGTGVGEKLFF. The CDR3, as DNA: TGTGCCAGCAGTTTAGGGACAGGGGTCGGGGAAAAACTGTTTTTT.

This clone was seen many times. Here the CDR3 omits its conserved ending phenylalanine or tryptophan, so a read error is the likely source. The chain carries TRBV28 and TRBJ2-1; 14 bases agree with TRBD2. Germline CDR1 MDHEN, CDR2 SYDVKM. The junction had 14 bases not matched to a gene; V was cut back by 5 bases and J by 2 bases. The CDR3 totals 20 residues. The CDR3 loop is CASSPTTGTSGSVTYNEQFV. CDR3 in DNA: TGTGCCAGCAGTCCAACAACCGGGACTAGCGGGAGTGTCACCTACAATGAGCAGTTCGTC.

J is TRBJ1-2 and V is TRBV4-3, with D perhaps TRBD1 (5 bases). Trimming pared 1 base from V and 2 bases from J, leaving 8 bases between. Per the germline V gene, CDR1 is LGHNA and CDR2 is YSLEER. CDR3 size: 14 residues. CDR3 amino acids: CASSQGTQNYGYTF. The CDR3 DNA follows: TGCGCCAGCAGCCAAGGGACACAGAACTATGGCTACACCTTC.

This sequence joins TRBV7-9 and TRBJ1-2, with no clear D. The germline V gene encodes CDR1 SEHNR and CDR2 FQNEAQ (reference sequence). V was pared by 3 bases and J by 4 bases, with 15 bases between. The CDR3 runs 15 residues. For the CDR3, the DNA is TGTGCCAGCAGCTTGGGTAGCCTTGACTTCTATGGCTACACCTTC. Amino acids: CASSLGSLDFYGYTF.

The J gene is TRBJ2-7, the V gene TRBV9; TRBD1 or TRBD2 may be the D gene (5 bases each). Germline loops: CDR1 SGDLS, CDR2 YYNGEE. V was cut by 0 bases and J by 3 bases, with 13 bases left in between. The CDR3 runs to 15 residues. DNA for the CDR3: TGTGCCAGCAGCGTAGAGGGGAGCACGTACTACGAGCAGTACTTC. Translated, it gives CASSVEGSTYYEQYF. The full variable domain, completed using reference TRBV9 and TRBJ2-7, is DSGVTQTPKHLITATGQRVTLRCSPRSGDLSVYWYQQSLDQGLQFLIQYYNGEERAKGNILERFSAQQFPDLHSELNLSSLELGDSALYFCASSVEGSTYYEQYFGPGTRLTVT.

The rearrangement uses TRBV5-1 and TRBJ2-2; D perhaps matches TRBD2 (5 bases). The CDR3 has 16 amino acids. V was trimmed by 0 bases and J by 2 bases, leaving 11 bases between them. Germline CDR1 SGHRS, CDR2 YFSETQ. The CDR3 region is CASSLVRRFNTGELFF. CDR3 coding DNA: TGCGCCAGCAGCTTGGTGCGGAGGTTTAACACCGGGGAGCTGTTTTTT. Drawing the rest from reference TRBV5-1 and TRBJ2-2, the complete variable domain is KAGVTQTPRYLIKTRGQQVTLSCSPISGHRSVSWYQQTPGQGLQFLFEYFSETQRNKGNFPGRFSGRQFSNSRSEMNVSTLELGDSALYLCASSLVRRFNTGELFFGEGSRLTVL.

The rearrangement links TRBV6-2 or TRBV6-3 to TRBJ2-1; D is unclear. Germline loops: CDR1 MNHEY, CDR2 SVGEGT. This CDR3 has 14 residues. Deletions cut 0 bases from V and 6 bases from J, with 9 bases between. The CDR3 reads CASSYSRISNEQFF. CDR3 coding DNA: TGTGCCAGCAGTTACTCGCGTATCTCCAATGAGCAGTTCTTC.

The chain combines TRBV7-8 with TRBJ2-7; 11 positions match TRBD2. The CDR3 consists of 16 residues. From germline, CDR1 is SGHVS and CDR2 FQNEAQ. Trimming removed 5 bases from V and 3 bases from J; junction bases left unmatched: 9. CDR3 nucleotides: TGTGCCAGCAGCCGAAACCCTAGCGGGAGGAACTACGAGCAGTACTTC. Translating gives CASSRNPSGRNYEQYF.

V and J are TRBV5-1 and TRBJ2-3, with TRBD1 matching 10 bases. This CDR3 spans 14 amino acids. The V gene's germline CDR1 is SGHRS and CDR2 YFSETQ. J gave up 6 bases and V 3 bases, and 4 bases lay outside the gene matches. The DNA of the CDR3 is TGCGCCAGCAGCTCGGGACAGGGGATGGATACGCAGTATTTT. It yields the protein CASSSGQGMDTQYF.

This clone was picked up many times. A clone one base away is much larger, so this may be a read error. The CDR3 nucleotides are TGCGCCAGCAGCTTGAGAACCTCCTCTGGGGCCAGCGTCCTGACTTTC. The encoded protein is CASSLRTSSGASVLTF. This rearrangement joins TRBV5-1 to TRBJ2-6; D is perhaps TRBD1 (5 bases). Germline CDR1 SGHRS, CDR2 YFSETQ. The CDR3 has 16 amino acids.

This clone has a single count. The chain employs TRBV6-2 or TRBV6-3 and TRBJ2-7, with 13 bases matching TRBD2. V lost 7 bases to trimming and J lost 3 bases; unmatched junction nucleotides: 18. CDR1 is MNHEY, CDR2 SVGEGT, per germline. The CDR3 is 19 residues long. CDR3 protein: CASTVGGTSGMRAGYEQYF. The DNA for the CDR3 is TGTGCCAGCACCGTCGGAGGGACTAGCGGGATGAGAGCCGGCTACGAGCAGTACTTC.

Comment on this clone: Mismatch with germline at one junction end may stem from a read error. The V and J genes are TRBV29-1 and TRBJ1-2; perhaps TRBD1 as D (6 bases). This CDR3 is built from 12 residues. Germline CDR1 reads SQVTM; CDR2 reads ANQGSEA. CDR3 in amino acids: CSVGSGDYGYAF. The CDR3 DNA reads TGCAGCGTTGGATCAGGGGATTATGGCTACGCCTTC.

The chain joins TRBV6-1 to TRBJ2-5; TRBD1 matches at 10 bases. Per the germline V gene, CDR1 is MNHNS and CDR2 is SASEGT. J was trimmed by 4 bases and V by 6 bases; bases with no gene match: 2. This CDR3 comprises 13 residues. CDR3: CASRGDRGETQYF. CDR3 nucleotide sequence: TGTGCCAGCAGGGGGGACAGGGGAGAGACCCAGTACTTC.

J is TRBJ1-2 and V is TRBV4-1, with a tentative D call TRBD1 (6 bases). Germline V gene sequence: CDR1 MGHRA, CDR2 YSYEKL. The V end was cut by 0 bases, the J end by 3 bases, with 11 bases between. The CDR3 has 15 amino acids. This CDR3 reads CASSQEMGADYGYTF. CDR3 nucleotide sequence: TGCGCCAGCAGCCAAGAAATGGGGGCGGACTATGGCTACACCTTC.

Written as DNA, the CDR3 is TGTGCCAGCAGGTCCGACTCTTTCTACGAGCAGTACTTC. As protein: CASRSDSFYEQYF. The gene calls are TRBV12-3 or TRBV12-4 and TRBJ2-7, with no clear D. The V and J ends lost 6 bases and 3 bases respectively, with 12 bases between them. The CDR3 is made up of 13 amino acids.

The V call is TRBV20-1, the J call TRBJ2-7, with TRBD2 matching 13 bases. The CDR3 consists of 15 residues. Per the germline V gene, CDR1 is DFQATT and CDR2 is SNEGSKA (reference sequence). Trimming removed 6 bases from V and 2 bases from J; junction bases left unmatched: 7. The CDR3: CSAIPGLAGTYEQYF. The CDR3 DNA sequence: TGCAGTGCCATACCGGGACTAGCGGGAACCTACGAGCAGTACTTC.